This TCR beta chain was captured by sequencing in a study of T-cell reconstitution after alpha-beta-depleted transplantation in children. Unique molecular identifiers were used in preparing the TCRbeta library. MiXCR, applied by TCRdb to the PCR reads, yields one record per CDR3 protein. The repertoire includes some 590,000 distinct CDR3 sequences, more than 9% of them detected once, and less than 5% sits in the top ten. The source is a human donor who donated a stem cell graft to a child with acute myeloid leukemia. This specimen was PBMCs from the stem cell graft donor, taken from the stem cell graft.

The CDR3 bases are TGTGCCAGCAGTTTCGGGGCGGGGGTTCGTTACGAGCAGTACTTC. Translating it yields CASSFGAGVRYEQYF. This chain links TRBV28 with TRBJ2-7, with 7 bases that match TRBD2. The CDR3 has 15 amino acids. V was clipped by 3 bases and J by 4 bases; unmatched bases: 9. Germline V CDR1 and CDR2: MDHEN, SYDVKM.